This T cell receptor beta chain was retrieved from a study of blood T cell repertoires in COVID-19. Study-level information: Samples of COVID-19 (acute and convalescent) were obtained from the United States, Italy and Spain. From T cells, B-cell-depleted T cells, or PBMCs came the material, which was cDNA or gDNA.

Study processing details: Nucleated cell number was recorded as an estimate derived from reference gene primer amplification. Method: immunoSEQ multiplex PCR; TCRdb's copy keeps in-frame clones and lacks some. That table gives V, J and clone size, and the DNA gave D and trimming. This table has about 400,000 clones, more than 75% appearing once. This CDR3 has 14 amino acids. Germline CDR1 is SNHLY and CDR2 is FYNNEI. V lost 3 bases, J lost 2 bases, and 10 bases lay in between. The sample consisted of peripheral blood. This chain connects TRBV2 to TRBJ2-5; D not resolved. This sequence was found in a human donor in a cohort sampled during active COVID-19. The CDR3 spells CASSEARQQETQYF. The CDR3 nucleotides read TGTGCCAGCAGTGAGGCCAGGCAGCAAGAGACCCAGTACTTC.